This TCR beta chain was recovered during a study of T-cell memory formation after mild COVID-19. Findings of the study overall: For contracting clones, CD4+ ones sat mainly in CM and EM, CD8+ in EMRA.

This clonotype was detected many times. Its antigen is not known. MiXCR, run by TCRdb on the 5' RACE reads, gives a single entry per CDR3 protein. The sample lists roughly 200,000 distinct CDR3 sequences, 9.5% occurring once. In germline, CDR1 is SGHTA, CDR2 FQGNSA. Trimming cost V 5 bases and J 4 bases; bases outside gene matches: 2. CDR3 length equals 13 residues. This receptor was taken from a man younger than 35 who had mild COVID-19 (a few samples of this study predate the infection). Cell type and time point are not known. The specimen was PBMCs or a T cell subset sorted from them (not recorded which). The chain combines TRBV7-2 with TRBJ1-2; 9 nucleotides line up with TRBD1. As DNA, the CDR3 is TGTGCCAGCAGCCCGGACAGGGGCTATGGCTACACCTTC. This translates into CASSPDRGYGYTF.